These T cell receptor beta chains were read from a single sample in a study of T cell responses to AZD1222 COVID-19 vaccine. Sequenced by immunoSEQ multiplex PCR; TCRdb stores in-frame clones only, minus some. The table has over 65,000 clones, roughly nine tenths seen once; the top ten hold around 6.7%. The starting material was peripheral blood, obtained on day 0 of AZD1222 vaccination. These receptors all come from an adult in good health. Both conserved end residues are part of each CDR3. The order of the fields is J gene, V gene, clone size, CDR3 length, CDR3 protein. Size is stated for part of the rows, as once, few or many counts, or as a class when the clone is expanded.

j_gene: TRBJ1-1; v_gene: TRBV28; abundance: -; len: 15; CDR3aa: CASSSGGGVKTEAFF
j_gene: TRBJ2-7; v_gene: TRBV30; abundance: -; len: 11; CDR3aa: CAWSWTHEQYF
j_gene: TRBJ1-2; v_gene: TRBV27; abundance: -; len: 12; CDR3aa: CASSNTGFGYTF
j_gene: TRBJ1-1; v_gene: TRBV3-1/TRBV3-2; abundance: -; len: 13; CDR3aa: CASSQGGATEAFF
j_gene: TRBJ2-2; v_gene: TRBV7-7; abundance: -; len: 18; CDR3aa: CASSLSLAGRLSAGELFF
j_gene: TRBJ1-1; v_gene: TRBV5-1; abundance: once; len: 15; CDR3aa: CASSRTGEANTEAFF
j_gene: TRBJ2-3; v_gene: TRBV5-1; abundance: -; len: 13; CDR3aa: CASSLVGYSTQYF
j_gene: TRBJ1-1; v_gene: TRBV4-2; abundance: -; len: 14; CDR3aa: CASSPAGAHTEAFF
j_gene: TRBJ2-7; v_gene: TRBV6-2/TRBV6-3; abundance: -; len: 15; CDR3aa: CASSSRQAIAYEQYF
j_gene: TRBJ2-3; v_gene: TRBV19; abundance: -; len: 15; CDR3aa: CASRTTGEVRDTQYF
j_gene: TRBJ1-2; v_gene: TRBV6-5; abundance: few; len: 14; CDR3aa: CASSTGVPAYGYTF
j_gene: TRBJ2-1; v_gene: TRBV9; abundance: -; len: 16; CDR3aa: CASSDASGGFYNEQFF
j_gene: TRBJ2-5; v_gene: TRBV2; abundance: -; len: 15; CDR3aa: CAGKLTSGGQETQYF
j_gene: TRBJ1-1; v_gene: TRBV27; abundance: -; len: 15; CDR3aa: CASSPQWAGSTEAFF
j_gene: TRBJ1-4; v_gene: TRBV6-6; abundance: -; len: 15; CDR3aa: CASNHVGQGKEKLFF
j_gene: TRBJ2-6; v_gene: TRBV27; abundance: -; len: 14; CDR3aa: CASSREPGANVLTF
j_gene: TRBJ2-5; v_gene: TRBV19; abundance: once; len: 12; CDR3aa: CASSIGSETQYF
j_gene: TRBJ2-1; v_gene: TRBV30; abundance: -; len: 15; CDR3aa: CAWSPTSGRNNEQFF
j_gene: TRBJ2-1; v_gene: TRBV29-1; abundance: -; len: 12; CDR3aa: CSVDRSENEQFF
j_gene: TRBJ1-5; v_gene: TRBV3-1/TRBV3-2; abundance: -; len: 14; CDR3aa: CASSQGTTGQPQHF
j_gene: TRBJ1-2; v_gene: TRBV6-5; abundance: -; len: 15; CDR3aa: CASTYDQQRTYGYTF
j_gene: TRBJ1-1; v_gene: TRBV2; abundance: -; len: 13; CDR3aa: CASRTQAPTEAFF
j_gene: TRBJ1-5; v_gene: TRBV28; abundance: -; len: 14; CDR3aa: CASRGSTSDQPQHF
j_gene: TRBJ2-5; v_gene: TRBV24-1; abundance: few; len: 15; CDR3aa: CATSDFEENRGAQYF
j_gene: TRBJ1-1; v_gene: TRBV7-2; abundance: -; len: 14; CDR3aa: CASRVTGGEAEAFF
j_gene: TRBJ1-5; v_gene: TRBV14; abundance: -; len: 16; CDR3aa: CASSPPQGRNNQPQHF
j_gene: TRBJ2-7; v_gene: TRBV2; abundance: -; len: 19; CDR3aa: CASSDGRGLAGRRSYEQYF
j_gene: TRBJ1-2; v_gene: TRBV15; abundance: -; len: 15; CDR3aa: CATSRVYVQNYGYTF
j_gene: TRBJ2-4; v_gene: TRBV14; abundance: -; len: 14; CDR3aa: CASSQGRAKNIQYF
j_gene: TRBJ2-7; v_gene: TRBV27; abundance: -; len: 16; CDR3aa: CASSKKGGQGFYEQYF
j_gene: TRBJ2-2; v_gene: TRBV2; abundance: -; len: 15; CDR3aa: CASTPGQGRTGELFF
j_gene: TRBJ2-2; v_gene: TRBV7-9; abundance: -; len: 15; CDR3aa: CASNPGQGNTGELFF
j_gene: TRBJ2-7; v_gene: TRBV6-2/TRBV6-3; abundance: -; len: 14; CDR3aa: CASSFEGAPYEQYF
j_gene: TRBJ1-5; v_gene: TRBV6-5; abundance: -; len: 14; CDR3aa: CASREREGPQPQHF
j_gene: TRBJ2-1; v_gene: TRBV18; abundance: -; len: 14; CDR3aa: CASSTSSPGGEQFF
j_gene: TRBJ2-7; v_gene: TRBV3-1/TRBV3-2; abundance: -; len: 16; CDR3aa: CASSHRTSGGIYEQYF
j_gene: TRBJ1-1; v_gene: TRBV28; abundance: -; len: 12; CDR3aa: CASSLGYTEAFF
j_gene: TRBJ1-3; v_gene: TRBV6-5; abundance: -; len: 13; CDR3aa: CASKTGGGNTIYF
j_gene: TRBJ1-1; v_gene: TRBV6-2/TRBV6-3; abundance: -; len: 15; CDR3aa: CASSYSGTGGTEAFF
j_gene: TRBJ2-1; v_gene: TRBV28; abundance: -; len: 12; CDR3aa: CATTSGLNEQFF
j_gene: TRBJ2-7; v_gene: TRBV5-5; abundance: -; len: 14; CDR3aa: CASSIDRGGNEQYF
j_gene: TRBJ2-1; v_gene: TRBV9; abundance: -; len: 19; CDR3aa: CASSVATPGRLAGTNEQFF
j_gene: TRBJ2-1; v_gene: TRBV11-2; abundance: -; len: 13; CDR3aa: CASSLRAGGEQFF
j_gene: TRBJ2-5; v_gene: TRBV28; abundance: -; len: 15; CDR3aa: CASSFQDRDVETQYF
j_gene: TRBJ2-2; v_gene: TRBV7-2; abundance: once; len: 14; CDR3aa: CASSPTQATGELFF
j_gene: TRBJ1-5; v_gene: TRBV6-2/TRBV6-3; abundance: -; len: 14; CDR3aa: CASSWAKRNQPQHF
j_gene: TRBJ2-2; v_gene: TRBV19; abundance: once; len: 17; CDR3aa: CASGRRAGGGNTGELFF
j_gene: TRBJ2-7; v_gene: TRBV30; abundance: -; len: 15; CDR3aa: CAWRVRGGFSYEQYF